This TCR beta chain comes out of a study of T-cell reconstitution after alpha-beta-depleted transplantation in children. A few counts support this clonotype. Unique molecular identifiers were incorporated when the TCRbeta library was constructed. TCRdb processed the PCR reads anew with MiXCR; each CDR3 protein has one entry. The sample consists of roughly 590,000 distinct CDR3 sequences, 15% to 20% of them appearing once. The CDR3 sequence is 15 residues long. V dropped 3 bases and J dropped 5; count of bases not matched to a gene: 6. Germline CDR1 SEHNR, CDR2 FQNEAQ (reference sequence). The receptor was isolated from a human donor who donated a stem cell graft to a child with acute myeloid leukemia. The chain links TRBV7-9 to TRBJ2-5; TRBD1 agrees at 10 bases. This material consisted of PBMCs from the stem cell graft donor, taken from the stem cell graft. CDR3 DNA sequence: TGTGCCAGCAGCTTTCCGGGACAGGGGTTGGAGACCCAGTACTTC. Protein product: CASSFPGQGLETQYF.